A single sample is the source of the 24 T cell receptor beta chains below, sequenced in a study of blood T cell repertoires in COVID-19. Data came from immunoSEQ multiplex PCR; TCRdb stores just in-frame clones and leaves some out. This sample has about 81,000 clones, with 90% to 95% found just once. Source material: peripheral blood. The receptor source for this set is a human donor with active COVID-19. The donor label of this sample is uncertain.

A single count supports this clone. J is TRBJ2-3 and V is TRBV4-3; TRBD1 might be the D (6 bases). Germline V gene sequence: CDR1 LGHNA, CDR2 YSLEER. The V gene lost 0 bases and the J gene lost 7 bases, with 17 bases spanning the gap. The CDR3 spans 16 residues. CDR3 DNA sequence: TGCGCCAGCAGCCAAGACGAATCCCGGGACATTCATACGCAGTATTTT. This translates into CASSQDESRDIHTQYF.

This sequence joins TRBV6-5 and TRBJ2-5; the match to TRBD1 covers 7 bases. Germline trimming cut 8 bases from V and 4 bases from J; bases unmatched to any gene: 7. This CDR3 region has 13 residues. The germline V gene encodes CDR1 MNHEY and CDR2 SVGAGI. This CDR3 is CASGGQSGETQYF. The CDR3 DNA is TGTGCCAGCGGGGGACAGTCCGGAGAGACCCAGTACTTC.

This chain connects TRBV29-1 to TRBJ2-7; 12 bases match TRBD1. Germline loops: CDR1 SQVTM, CDR2 ANQGSEA. J lost 2 bases, V lost 0 bases, and 11 bases had no gene match. The CDR3 has 18 residues. CDR3 sequence (DNA): TGCAGCGTTGAAGACCGAACTGACCGGGACAGGGGGCCCTACGAGCAGTACTTC. This sequence encodes CSVEDRTDRDRGPYEQYF.

This clone has just a few counts. This rearrangement joins TRBV5-1 to TRBJ2-7; no reliable D call. The CDR3 runs 12 residues. The V end was cut by 2 bases, the J end by 0 bases, with 3 bases between. Germline V CDR1 and CDR2: SGHRS, YFSETQ. The CDR3 loop is CASSFSSYEQYF. The CDR3 DNA is TGCGCCAGCAGCTTCAGCTCCTACGAGCAGTACTTC.

The chain employs TRBV2 and TRBJ2-3, with 9 bases fitting TRBD2. CDR3 length equals 14 residues. The ends lost 4 bases at V and 5 bases at J; junction bases unmatched: 4. Per the germline V gene, CDR1 is SNHLY and CDR2 is FYNNEI. The CDR3 nucleotides read TGTGCCAGCAGTGTTCTAGCGGGGCGAGATACGCAGTATTTT. Amino acids: CASSVLAGRDTQYF.

The rearrangement links TRBV7-8 to TRBJ1-2; 10 bases agree with TRBD1. Looked up from germline, CDR1 is SGHVS and CDR2 is FQNEAQ. Trimming cost V 5 bases and J 5 bases; bases outside gene matches: 5. CDR3 length: 14 amino acids. CDR3 sequence reads: CASSPGTGVYGYTF. DNA of the CDR3: TGTGCCAGCAGCCCCGGGACAGGGGTATATGGCTACACCTTC.

This clone has just one count. This sequence joins TRBV9 and TRBJ2-5, with D possibly being TRBD2 (6 bases). Germline CDR1 and CDR2: SGDLS and YYNGEE. Trimming stripped 4 bases from V and 2 bases from J, with 9 bases between. There are 13 residues in the CDR3. The CDR3 region is CASSKGTQETQYF. CDR3 coding DNA: TGTGCCAGCAGCAAAGGGACTCAAGAGACCCAGTACTTC.

The rearrangement joins TRBV7-9 to TRBJ1-1; 8 bases fit TRBD1. Per germline, CDR1 SEHNR and CDR2 FQNEAQ (reference sequence). CDR3 size: 15 residues. V was clipped by 5 bases and J by 2 bases; unmatched bases: 7. The CDR3 sequence: CASSPQGQANTEAFF. In DNA, the CDR3 is TGTGCCAGCAGCCCCCAGGGACAGGCTAACACTGAAGCTTTCTTT.

The chain joins TRBV28 to TRBJ2-7, with D perhaps TRBD2 (7 bases). Germline values: CDR1 MDHEN, CDR2 SYDVKM. The CDR3 runs to 15 residues. Trimming took off 4 bases at V and 5 bases at J, with 18 bases between the two ends. CDR3 amino acids: CASSWEGGVLHEQYF. In DNA, the CDR3 is TGTGCCAGCAGTTGGGAGGGGGGCGTCCTGCACGAGCAGTACTTC. Variable domain in full (rest from reference TRBV28 and TRBJ2-7): DVKVTQSSRYLVKRTGEKVFLECVQDMDHENMFWYRQDPGLGLRLIYFSYDVKMKEKGDIPEGYSVSREKKERFSLILESASTNQTSMYLCASSWEGGVLHEQYFGPGTRLTVT.

The chain carries TRBV29-1 and TRBJ1-2, with TRBD1 matching over 10 bases. Germline assignment: CDR1 SQVTM and CDR2 ANQGSEA. This CDR3 contains 14 residues. V shed 5 bases, J shed 8 bases, and the junction held 11 bases outside the gene matches. The CDR3 region has the DNA TGCAGCGTTAAGACAGGGGGCGCGGGAAGAGGCTACACCTTC. Its protein product is CSVKTGGAGRGYTF.

The rearrangement links TRBV7-2 to TRBJ2-1; TRBD2 might be the D (5 bases). Between the trimmed V and J ends, which lost 4 bases and 0 bases, there was a span of 13 bases. The germline V gene encodes CDR1 SGHTA and CDR2 FQGNSA. This CDR3 contains 16 residues. The CDR3 DNA sequence: TGTGCCAGCAGCTCCCCCGGACTTGGCTCCTACAATGAGCAGTTCTTC. Translated, it gives CASSSPGLGSYNEQFF.

The V gene is TRBV6-1, the J gene TRBJ1-6, with 10 bases lining up with TRBD1. CDR3 size: 15 residues. Germline CDR1 reads MNHNS; CDR2 reads SASEGT. V shed 0 bases and J 9 bases; nucleotides not matched to a gene: 2. The CDR3 DNA sequence: TGTGCCAGCAGTGAAGCGGGACAGGGGACTTCACCCCTCCACTTT. Amino acid sequence: CASSEAGQGTSPLHF.

The rearrangement links TRBV14 to TRBJ2-1, with TRBD2 identical over 10 bases. The CDR3 is made up of 20 amino acids. The V gene end was trimmed by 2 bases and the J gene end by 4 bases; junction bases not matched to a gene: 17. Looked up from germline, CDR1 is SGHDN and CDR2 is FVKESK. CDR3 protein: CASSQNYQSLAGGFYNEQFF. The CDR3 nucleotides are TGTGCCAGCAGCCAAAACTATCAGTCGTTAGCGGGAGGCTTTTACAATGAGCAGTTCTTC.

The gene calls are TRBV5-4 and TRBJ2-7; D is undetermined. CDR1 and CDR2 (germline): SGHNT, YYREEE (reference sequence). Trimming left V 4 bases short and J 0 bases short, with 11 bases between. The CDR3 has 14 amino acids. The CDR3: CASSPAGPSYEQYF. CDR3 in DNA: TGTGCCAGCAGCCCGGCAGGCCCCTCCTACGAGCAGTACTTC.

J is TRBJ2-7 and V is TRBV29-1; 7 positions match TRBD2. CDR1 and CDR2 (germline): SQVTM, ANQGSEA. The CDR3 is 13 residues long. With 7 bases clipped from V and 6 bases from J, the junction kept 12 bases outside the gene matches. As DNA, the CDR3 is TGCAGCGCTCGAGGGGTGGCGGGGGTCGAGCAGTACTTC. Translation gives CSARGVAGVEQYF.

V is TRBV25-1 and J is TRBJ1-2; 7 positions agree with TRBD1. Per the germline V gene, CDR1 is MGHDK and CDR2 is SYGVNS. The CDR3 is 14 amino acids. Trimming took 2 bases from V and 5 from J; bases not matched to a gene: 5. The CDR3 DNA reads as TGTGCCAGCAGTGAAACGGGACAGTCTTATGGCTACACCTTC. Its translation is CASSETGQSYGYTF.

The rearrangement joins TRBV5-6 to TRBJ2-2; D ambiguous. Looked up from germline, CDR1 is SGHDT and CDR2 is YYEEEE. This CDR3 has 14 amino acids. Trimming stripped 1 base from V and 5 bases from J, with 9 bases between. The CDR3 DNA is TGTGCCAGCAGCTTGCCACGGCGGACCGGGGAGCTGTTTTTT. Protein: CASSLPRRTGELFF.

This clone was counted once. The rearrangement uses TRBV7-2 and TRBJ2-7; D might be TRBD1 (6 bases). The germline CDR1 and CDR2 sequences are SGHTA and FQGNSA. V lost 5 bases and J 4 bases, leaving 15 bases between the germline ends. This CDR3 is built from 14 residues. CDR3 in amino acids: CASSHNRDGYEQYF. Here the CDR3 DNA reads TGTGCCAGCAGCCATAACAGGGATGGTTACGAGCAGTACTTC.

The chain combines TRBV12-3 or TRBV12-4 with TRBJ2-7, with D possibly being TRBD1 (5 bases). Between the trimmed V and J ends, which lost 6 bases and 9 bases, there was a span of 18 bases. The length of the CDR3 is 13 residues. The CDR3 nucleotides read TGTGCCAGCAGCCAGGGTGAGGTCGAGGCGCAGTACTTC. Its translation is CASSQGEVEAQYF.

The chain employs TRBV5-1 and TRBJ2-1; D unclear. This CDR3 has 13 residues. V was cut by 0 bases and J by 8 bases, with 9 bases left in between. Per the germline V gene, CDR1 is SGHRS and CDR2 is YFSETQ. The CDR3 spells CASSLASQYEQFF. Here the CDR3 DNA reads TGCGCCAGCAGCTTGGCCTCCCAGTATGAGCAGTTCTTC.

The V gene is TRBV2, the J gene TRBJ1-1; D is possibly TRBD1 (5 bases). The CDR3 has 12 amino acids. V was shortened by 6 bases and J by 5 bases, with 10 bases between the two germline ends. Germline CDR1 and CDR2: SNHLY and FYNNEI. Here the CDR3 DNA reads TGTGCCAGCAGGGGGGGTGGGACTGAAGCTTTCTTT. Its protein is CASRGGGTEAFF. Supplemented by reference TRBV2 and TRBJ1-1, the full variable domain reads EPEVTQTPSHQVTQMGQEVILRCVPISNHLYFYWYRQILGQKVEFLVSFYNNEISEKSEIFDDQFSVERPDGSNFTLKIRSTKLEDSAMYFCASRGGGTEAFFGQGTRLTVV.

The chain recombines TRBV5-1 with TRBJ2-5; 8 bases match TRBD1. This CDR3 comprises 14 residues. Germline V gene sequence: CDR1 SGHRS, CDR2 YFSETQ. V lost 3 bases to trimming and J lost 1 base; unmatched junction nucleotides: 2. CDR3 DNA sequence: TGCGCCAGCAGCTCCGGGACAGGCCAAGAGACCCAGTACTTC. It encodes CASSSGTGQETQYF.

This chain connects TRBV5-6 to TRBJ1-2, with D unresolved. CDR1 is SGHDT, CDR2 YYEEEE, per germline. Trimming left V 5 bases short and J 4 bases short, with 15 bases between. The CDR3 runs to 14 residues. The CDR3, as DNA: TGTGCCAGCAGACGGGTCTATCTTAGCTATGGCTACACCTTC. It encodes CASRRVYLSYGYTF.

The chain employs TRBV24-1 and TRBJ2-2; 8 bases are a match to TRBD1. CDR1 is KGHDR, CDR2 SFDVKD, per germline. V dropped 6 bases and J dropped 3; count of bases not matched to a gene: 26. The CDR3 spans 22 residues. In nucleotides, the CDR3 is TGTGCCACCAGTCATGGTCCGACGGGACAGGTCTCCACTAAGACGGACACCGGGGAGCTGTTTTTT. Translated: CATSHGPTGQVSTKTDTGELFF.